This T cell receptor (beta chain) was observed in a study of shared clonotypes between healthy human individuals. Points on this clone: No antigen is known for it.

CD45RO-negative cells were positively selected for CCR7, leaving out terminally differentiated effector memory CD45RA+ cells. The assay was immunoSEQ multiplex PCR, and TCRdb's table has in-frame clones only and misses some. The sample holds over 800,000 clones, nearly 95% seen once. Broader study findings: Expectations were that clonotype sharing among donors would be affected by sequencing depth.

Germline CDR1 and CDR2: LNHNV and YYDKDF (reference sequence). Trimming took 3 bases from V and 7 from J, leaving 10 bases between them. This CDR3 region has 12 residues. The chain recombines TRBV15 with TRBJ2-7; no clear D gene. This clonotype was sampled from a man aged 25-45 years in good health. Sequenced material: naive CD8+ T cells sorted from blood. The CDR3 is CATSRALGEQYF. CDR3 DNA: TGTGCCACCAGCAGGGCATTGGGGGAGCAGTACTTC.